The 9 T cell receptor beta chains in this list originate from one sample, sequenced in a study of blood T cells in healthy people across ages. Primers used in a second PCR of roughly 6 to 12 cycles were a sample-barcoded 5' primer and a J-beta primer mix. TCRdb itself ran the 5' RACE reads through MiXCR, one entry per CDR3 protein. Seen here are around 780,000 distinct CDR3 sequences, roughly 25% observed once, and the top ten hold about 2.9%. The same specimen was also included in a second study, on T cells of mothers and their children.

Specimen: blood. The source of these receptors is a boy aged 5-17 years in good health.

This clonotype was picked up a small number of times. The V gene is TRBV27, the J gene TRBJ2-3; TRBD2 is a possible D gene (5 bases). The germline gives CDR1 MNHEY, CDR2 SMNVEV (reference sequence). The CDR3 loop spans 16 amino acids. V lost 5 bases and J lost 4, with 19 bases in between. The CDR3, as DNA: TGTGCCAGCAGTCCCCCTCAGCAGGAGAGGGCAGATACGCAGTATTTT. It encodes CASSPPQQERADTQYF.

The chain recombines TRBV3-1 with TRBJ1-5; the D gene is possibly TRBD1 (5 bases). The length of the CDR3 is 14 residues. Germline V lookup: CDR1 LGHDT, CDR2 YNNKEL (reference sequence). V lost 3 bases and J lost 1, with 7 bases in between. The DNA for the CDR3 is TGTGCCAGCAGCCACGGACAAAGCAATCAGCCCCAGCATTTT. Translated, it gives CASSHGQSNQPQHF.

This chain joins TRBV13 and TRBJ1-1, with 7 bases aligning to TRBD1. CDR1 and CDR2 from the germline V gene are PRHDT and FYEKMQ (reference sequence). V shed 4 bases, J shed 5 bases, and the junction held 10 bases outside the gene matches. This CDR3 region has 15 residues. The CDR3 sequence is CASSSMTGSWTEAFF. CDR3 coding DNA: TGTGCCAGCAGCTCCATGACAGGGAGTTGGACTGAAGCTTTCTTT.

The chain is built from TRBV15 and TRBJ2-5; D possibly corresponds to TRBD2 (5 bases). The CDR3 runs 15 residues. Trimming left V 0 bases short and J 0 bases short, with 8 bases between. CDR1 is LNHNV, CDR2 YYDKDF, per germline (reference sequence). CDR3 DNA: TGTGCCACCAGCAGAGATGTCGGGGACCAAGAGACCCAGTACTTC. Translation: CATSRDVGDQETQYF.

This CDR3 reads CASSLMRGTEAFF. The CDR3 coding sequence is TGTGCCAGCAGCTTAATGAGAGGGACTGAAGCTTTCTTT. This chain links TRBV7-9 with TRBJ1-1, with no clear D. The V and J ends lost 2 bases and 5 bases respectively, with 9 bases between them. The CDR3 sequence is 13 residues long. Germline CDR1 SEHNR, CDR2 FQNEAQ (reference sequence).

V gene TRBV6-5 combines with J gene TRBJ2-4; D is possibly TRBD2 (7 bases). The CDR3 has 15 amino acids. V was trimmed by 0 bases and J by 6 bases, leaving 12 bases between them. Germline V gives CDR1 MNHEY, CDR2 SVGAGI. The CDR3 is CASSYSGGHGNIQYF. Written as DNA, the CDR3 is TGTGCCAGCAGTTACTCGGGGGGGCACGGAAACATTCAGTACTTC.

This chain joins TRBV12-3 or TRBV12-4 and TRBJ1-6, with a tentative D call TRBD1 (5 bases). This CDR3 is 16 amino acids long. With 2 bases removed from V and 8 bases from J, the gap between germline ends came to 16 bases. The CDR3 reads CASSLWDLGGHSPLHF. The CDR3 DNA reads TGTGCCAGCAGTTTATGGGACCTCGGGGGTCATTCACCCCTCCACTTT.

This clonotype was seen a few times. The chain employs TRBV7-9 and TRBJ2-2; D is unclear. Per germline, CDR1 SEHNR and CDR2 FQNEAQ (reference sequence). The CDR3 has 14 residues. Trimming left V 11 bases short and J 3 bases short, with 16 bases between. CDR3 sequence reads: CAHRPPWDTGELFF. The CDR3 DNA is TGTGCCCATAGGCCCCCCTGGGACACCGGGGAGCTGTTTTTT.

The genes are TRBV3-1 and TRBJ1-2; no firm D call. The germline V gene encodes CDR1 LGHDT and CDR2 YNNKEL (reference sequence). The CDR3 is made up of 14 amino acids. The V and J ends lost 1 base and 4 bases respectively, with 10 bases between them. In DNA, the CDR3 is TGTGCCAGCAGCCAAGGGTACTCGGGCTATGGCTACACCTTC. Translation: CASSQGYSGYGYTF.